These 2 T cell receptor beta chains were all obtained from the same sample, sequenced in a study of T cell responses to AZD1222 COVID-19 vaccine. Some clones are missing from TCRdb's copy, which holds only in-frame ones; the method was immunoSEQ multiplex PCR. The sample carries 100,000 or so clones, around nine tenths recorded once. The specimen comprised peripheral blood, sampled on day 0 of AZD1222 vaccination. The source is an adult in good health.

The rearrangement uses TRBV6-5 and TRBJ1-3; D might be TRBD1 (6 bases). V gave up 5 bases and J gave up 0 bases, with 11 bases separating them. Per the germline V gene, CDR1 is MNHEY and CDR2 is SVGAGI. The CDR3 loop spans 15 amino acids. The CDR3 loop reads CASSPDRSSGNTIYF. CDR3 bases: TGTGCCAGCAGTCCCGACAGGAGCTCTGGAAACACCATATATTTT.

The chain joins TRBV6-5 to TRBJ2-7; 9 nucleotides match TRBD1. Germline values: CDR1 MNHEY, CDR2 SVGAGI. The CDR3 is 14 amino acids. The ends lost 6 bases at V and 4 bases at J; junction bases unmatched: 7. CDR3 DNA sequence: TGTGCCAGCAGACTACAGGGGGCGGGGTACGAGCAGTACTTC. It encodes CASRLQGAGYEQYF.